Sequencing of this TCR beta chain was carried out in a study of beta chain features in type 1 diabetes. Study observations and caveats: Among type 1 diabetes patients, VDJ junctions had fewer insertions and more deletions. Whether TCRB rearrangement is influenced by HLA type went unresolved here. PCR might favor shorter templates, but any such skew would affect patients and controls equally. Type 1 diabetes patients had TCRB CDR3s that were shorter (moderately but significantly so) in all four CD4+ subsets.

The CDR3 has 12 amino acids. Germline-derived CDR1 and CDR2 are GTSNPN and SVGIG (reference sequence). J gave up 3 bases and V 7 bases, and 2 bases lay outside the gene matches. One heparinised blood draw, averaging approximately 120 mL, came from each donor. Expressed TCRB transcripts got sequenced, as all isolated RNA was reverse transcribed. Profiling relied on immunoSEQ multiplex PCR, and the TCRdb table lists in-frame clones only, not all of them. The data hold more than 200,000 clones, with 15% to 20% observed a single time. This clone was counted between two and nine times. The antigen is unknown.

The origin of this receptor is a man aged 25 to 40 with type 1 diabetes. The chain employs TRBV30 and TRBJ2-2, with 7 bases identical to TRBD1. The sample was naive CD4+ T cells from blood. CDR3 region: CAYTGDTGELFF. For the CDR3, the DNA is TGTGCCTACACAGGGGACACCGGGGAGCTGTTTTTT. Supplemented by reference TRBV30 and TRBJ2-2, the full variable domain reads SQTIHQWPATLVQPVGSPLSLECTVEGTSNPNLYWYRQAAGRGLQLLFYSVGIGQISSEVPQNLSASRPQDRQFILSSKKLLLSDSGFYLCAYTGDTGELFFGEGSRLTVL.